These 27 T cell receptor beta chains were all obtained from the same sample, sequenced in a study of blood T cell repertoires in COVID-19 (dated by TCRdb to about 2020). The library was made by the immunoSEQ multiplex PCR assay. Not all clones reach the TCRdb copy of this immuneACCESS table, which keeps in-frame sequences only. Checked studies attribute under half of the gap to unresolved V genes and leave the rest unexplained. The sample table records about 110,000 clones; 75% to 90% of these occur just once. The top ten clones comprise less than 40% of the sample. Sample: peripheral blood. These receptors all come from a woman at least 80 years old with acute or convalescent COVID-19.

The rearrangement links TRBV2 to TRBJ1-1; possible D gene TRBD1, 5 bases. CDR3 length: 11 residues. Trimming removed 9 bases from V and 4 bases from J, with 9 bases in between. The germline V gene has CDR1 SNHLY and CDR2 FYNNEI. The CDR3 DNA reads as TGTGCCAGAAGGGGAGGCACTGAAGCTTTCTTT. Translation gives CARRGGTEAFF.

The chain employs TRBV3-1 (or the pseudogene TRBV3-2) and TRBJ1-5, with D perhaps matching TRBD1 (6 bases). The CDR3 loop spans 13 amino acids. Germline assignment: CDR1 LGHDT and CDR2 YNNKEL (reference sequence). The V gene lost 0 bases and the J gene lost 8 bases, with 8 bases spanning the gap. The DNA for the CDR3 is TGTGCCAGCAGCCAAGAATGGGACAAGCCCCAGCATTTT. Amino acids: CASSQEWDKPQHF.

DNA of the CDR3: TGTGCCAGCAGCATCGATGGGGCGAGCTCCTACGAGCAGTACTTC. It yields the protein CASSIDGASSYEQYF. This sequence joins TRBV7-9 and TRBJ2-7, with a weak D call TRBD1 (5 bases). Trimming removed 5 bases from V and 0 bases from J, with 14 bases in between. The germline gives CDR1 SEHNR, CDR2 FQNEAQ (reference sequence). This CDR3 region has 15 residues.

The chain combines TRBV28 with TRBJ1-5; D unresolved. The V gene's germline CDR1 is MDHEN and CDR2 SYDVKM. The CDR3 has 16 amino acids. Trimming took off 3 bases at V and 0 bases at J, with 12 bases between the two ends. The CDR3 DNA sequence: TGTGCCAGCAGTTTCTTGGCTCGGGGTAGCAATCAGCCCCAGCATTTT. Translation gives CASSFLARGSNQPQHF.

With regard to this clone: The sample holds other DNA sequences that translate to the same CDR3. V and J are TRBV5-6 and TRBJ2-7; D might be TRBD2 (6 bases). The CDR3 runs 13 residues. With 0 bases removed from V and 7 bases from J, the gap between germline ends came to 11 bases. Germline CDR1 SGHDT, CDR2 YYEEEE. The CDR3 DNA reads TGTGCCAGCAGCTTGGGGAGAGCGGGTGAGCAGTACTTC. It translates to CASSLGRAGEQYF.

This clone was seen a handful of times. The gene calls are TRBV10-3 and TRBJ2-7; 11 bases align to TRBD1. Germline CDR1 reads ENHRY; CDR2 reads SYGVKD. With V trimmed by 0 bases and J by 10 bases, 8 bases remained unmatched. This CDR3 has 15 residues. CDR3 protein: CAISESRTGGSVQYF. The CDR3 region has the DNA TGTGCCATCAGTGAGTCCCGGACAGGGGGCAGTGTACAGTACTTC.

CDR3 region: CASSPGLAGRETQYF. CDR3 bases: TGTGCCAGCAGCCCGGGACTAGCGGGGAGGGAGACCCAGTACTTC. The chain employs TRBV7-2 and TRBJ2-5, with 13 bases lining up with TRBD2. This CDR3 is built from 15 residues. Germline values: CDR1 SGHTA, CDR2 FQGNSA. Unmatched junction bases numbered 5, after V lost 5 bases and J lost 5 bases.

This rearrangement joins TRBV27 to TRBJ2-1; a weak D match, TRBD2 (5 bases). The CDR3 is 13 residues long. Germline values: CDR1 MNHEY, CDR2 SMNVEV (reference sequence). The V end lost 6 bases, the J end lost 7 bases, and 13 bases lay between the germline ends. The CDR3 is CASSGLSKNEQFF. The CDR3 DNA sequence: TGTGCCAGCAGCGGACTTTCCAAAAATGAGCAGTTCTTC.

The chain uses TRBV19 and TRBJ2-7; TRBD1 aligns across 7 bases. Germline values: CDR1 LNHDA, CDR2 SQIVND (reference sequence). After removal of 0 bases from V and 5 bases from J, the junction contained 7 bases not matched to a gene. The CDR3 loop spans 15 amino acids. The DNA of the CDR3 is TGTGCCAGTAGTATAGAAGGGGGCACTCCCCACGAGCAGTACTTC. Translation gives CASSIEGGTPHEQYF.

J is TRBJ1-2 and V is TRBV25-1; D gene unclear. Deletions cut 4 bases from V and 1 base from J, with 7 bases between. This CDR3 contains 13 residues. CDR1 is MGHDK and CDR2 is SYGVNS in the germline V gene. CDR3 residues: CASSAVDNYGYTF. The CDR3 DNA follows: TGTGCCAGCAGTGCCGTAGATAACTATGGCTACACCTTC.

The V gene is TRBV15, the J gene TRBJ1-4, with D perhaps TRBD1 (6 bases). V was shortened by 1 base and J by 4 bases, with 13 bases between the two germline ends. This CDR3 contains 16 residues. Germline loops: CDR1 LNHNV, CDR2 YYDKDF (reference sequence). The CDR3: CATSRGQEDINEKLFF. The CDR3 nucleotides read TGTGCCACCAGCAGAGGACAGGAGGATATTAATGAAAAACTGTTTTTT.

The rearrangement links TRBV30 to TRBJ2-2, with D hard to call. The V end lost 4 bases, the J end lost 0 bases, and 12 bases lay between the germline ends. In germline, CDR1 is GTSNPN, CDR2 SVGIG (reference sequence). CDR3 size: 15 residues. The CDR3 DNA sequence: TGTGCCTGGAATGGTATCGCGGCGAACACCGGGGAGCTGTTTTTT. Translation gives CAWNGIAANTGELFF.

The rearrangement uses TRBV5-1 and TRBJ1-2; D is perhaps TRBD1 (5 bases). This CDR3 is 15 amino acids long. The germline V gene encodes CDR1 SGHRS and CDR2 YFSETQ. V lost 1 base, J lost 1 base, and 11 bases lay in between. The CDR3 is CASSLNGHLNYGYTF. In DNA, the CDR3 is TGCGCCAGCAGCTTGAATGGACACCTTAACTATGGCTACACCTTC.

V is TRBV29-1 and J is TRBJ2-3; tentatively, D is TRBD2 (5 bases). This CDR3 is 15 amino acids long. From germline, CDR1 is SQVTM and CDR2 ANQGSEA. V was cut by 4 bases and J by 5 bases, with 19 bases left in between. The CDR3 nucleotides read TGCAGCGTTGTTACCCCTTCAAGGGAGAAAGATACGCAGTATTTT. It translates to CSVVTPSREKDTQYF.

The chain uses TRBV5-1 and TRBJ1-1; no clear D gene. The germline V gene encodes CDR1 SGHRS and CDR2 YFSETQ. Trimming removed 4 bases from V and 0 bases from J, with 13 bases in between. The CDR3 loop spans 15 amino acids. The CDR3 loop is CASSVRISVNTEAFF. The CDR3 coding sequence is TGCGCCAGCAGCGTCAGAATTTCCGTGAACACTGAAGCTTTCTTT.

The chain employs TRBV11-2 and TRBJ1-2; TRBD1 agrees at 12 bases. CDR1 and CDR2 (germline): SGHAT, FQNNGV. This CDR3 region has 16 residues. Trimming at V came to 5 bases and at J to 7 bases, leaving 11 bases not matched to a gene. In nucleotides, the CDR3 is TGTGCCAGCAGCCCAAGACCGGGACAGGGGGCGCTTGGCTACACCTTC. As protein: CASSPRPGQGALGYTF.

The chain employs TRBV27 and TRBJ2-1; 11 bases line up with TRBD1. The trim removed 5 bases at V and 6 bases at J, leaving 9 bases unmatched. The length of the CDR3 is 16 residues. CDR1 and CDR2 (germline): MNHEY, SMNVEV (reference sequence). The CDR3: CASSVTGTGGFNEQFF. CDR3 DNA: TGTGCCAGCAGTGTAACCGGGACAGGGGGATTCAATGAGCAGTTCTTC.

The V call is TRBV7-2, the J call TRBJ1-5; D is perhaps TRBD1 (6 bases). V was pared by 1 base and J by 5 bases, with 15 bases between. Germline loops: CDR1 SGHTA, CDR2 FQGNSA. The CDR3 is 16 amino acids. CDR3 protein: CASSLDLLRGYQPQHF. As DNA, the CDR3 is TGTGCCAGCAGCTTAGACTTGCTCAGGGGCTATCAGCCCCAGCATTTT.

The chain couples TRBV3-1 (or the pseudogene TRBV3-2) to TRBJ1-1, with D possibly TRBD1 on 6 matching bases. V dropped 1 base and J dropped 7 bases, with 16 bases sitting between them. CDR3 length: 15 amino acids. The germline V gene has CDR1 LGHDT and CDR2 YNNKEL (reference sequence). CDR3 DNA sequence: TGTGCCAGCAGCCAAGCCGTCACAGGGAGAAATGAAGCTTTCTTT. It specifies CASSQAVTGRNEAFF.

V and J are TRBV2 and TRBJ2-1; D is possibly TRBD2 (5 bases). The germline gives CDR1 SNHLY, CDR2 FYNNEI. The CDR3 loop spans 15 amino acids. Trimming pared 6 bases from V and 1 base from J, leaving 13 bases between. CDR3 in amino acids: CASSPGRGSYNEQFF. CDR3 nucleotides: TGTGCCAGCAGCCCTGGTCGAGGGTCCTACAATGAGCAGTTCTTC.

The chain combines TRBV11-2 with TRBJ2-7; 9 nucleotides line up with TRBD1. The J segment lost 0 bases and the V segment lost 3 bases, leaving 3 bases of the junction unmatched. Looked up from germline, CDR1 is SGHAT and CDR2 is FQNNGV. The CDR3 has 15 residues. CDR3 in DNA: TGTGCCAGCAGCTTGGGGACAGGGCCCTCCTACGAGCAGTACTTC. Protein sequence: CASSLGTGPSYEQYF.

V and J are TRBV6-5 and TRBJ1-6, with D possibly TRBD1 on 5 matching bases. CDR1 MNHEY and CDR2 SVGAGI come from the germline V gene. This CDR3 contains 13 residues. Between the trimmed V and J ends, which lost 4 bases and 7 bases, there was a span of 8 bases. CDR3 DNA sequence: TGTGCCAGCAGTTTATCAGGGAATTCACCCCTCCACTTT. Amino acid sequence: CASSLSGNSPLHF.

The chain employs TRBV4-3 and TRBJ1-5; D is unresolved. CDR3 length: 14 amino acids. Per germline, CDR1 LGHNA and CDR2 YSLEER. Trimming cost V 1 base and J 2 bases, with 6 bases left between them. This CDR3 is CASSQATGNQPQHF. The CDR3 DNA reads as TGCGCCAGCAGCCAAGCAACAGGCAATCAGCCCCAGCATTTT.

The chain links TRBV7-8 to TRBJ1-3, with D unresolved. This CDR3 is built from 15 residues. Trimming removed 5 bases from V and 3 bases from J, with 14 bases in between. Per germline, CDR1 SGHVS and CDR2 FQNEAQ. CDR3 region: CASSLIAENGNTIYF. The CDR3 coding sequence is TGTGCCAGCAGCCTTATCGCGGAAAATGGAAACACCATATATTTT. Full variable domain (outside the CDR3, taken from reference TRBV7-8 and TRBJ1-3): GAGVSQSPRYKVAKRGQDVALRCDPISGHVSLFWYQQALGQGPEFLTYFQNEAQLDKSGLPSDRFFAERPEGSVSTLKIQRTQQEDSAVYLCASSLIAENGNTIYFGEGSWLTVV.

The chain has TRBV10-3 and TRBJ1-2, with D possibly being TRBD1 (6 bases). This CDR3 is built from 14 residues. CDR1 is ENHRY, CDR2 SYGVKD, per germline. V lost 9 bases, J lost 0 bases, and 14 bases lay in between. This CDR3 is CAIKQGTPNYGYTF. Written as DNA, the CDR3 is TGTGCCATAAAACAGGGAACCCCTAACTATGGCTACACCTTC.

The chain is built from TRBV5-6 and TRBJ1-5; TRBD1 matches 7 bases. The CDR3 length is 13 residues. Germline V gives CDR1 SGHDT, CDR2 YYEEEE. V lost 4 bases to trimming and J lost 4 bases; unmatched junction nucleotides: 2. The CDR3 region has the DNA TGTGCCAGCAGCGCGACAGGGAATCAGCCCCAGCATTTT. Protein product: CASSATGNQPQHF.

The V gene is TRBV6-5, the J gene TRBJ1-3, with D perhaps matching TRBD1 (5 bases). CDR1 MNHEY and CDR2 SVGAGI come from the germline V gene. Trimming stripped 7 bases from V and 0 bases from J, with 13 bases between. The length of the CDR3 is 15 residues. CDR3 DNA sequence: TGTGCCAGCACTGGCAGGGAAGACTCTGGAAACACCATATATTTT. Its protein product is CASTGREDSGNTIYF.